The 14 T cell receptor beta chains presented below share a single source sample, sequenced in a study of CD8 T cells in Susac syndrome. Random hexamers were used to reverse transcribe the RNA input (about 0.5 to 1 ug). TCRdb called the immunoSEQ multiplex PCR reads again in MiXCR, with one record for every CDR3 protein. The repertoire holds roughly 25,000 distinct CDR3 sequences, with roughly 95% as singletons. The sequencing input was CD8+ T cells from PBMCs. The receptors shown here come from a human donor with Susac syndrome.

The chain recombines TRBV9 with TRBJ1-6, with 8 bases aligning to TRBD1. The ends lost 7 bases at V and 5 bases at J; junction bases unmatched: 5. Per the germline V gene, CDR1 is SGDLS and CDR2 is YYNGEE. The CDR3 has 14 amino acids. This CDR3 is CASGQGGHNSPLHF. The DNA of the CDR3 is TGTGCCAGCGGACAGGGTGGACATAATTCACCCCTCCACTTT.

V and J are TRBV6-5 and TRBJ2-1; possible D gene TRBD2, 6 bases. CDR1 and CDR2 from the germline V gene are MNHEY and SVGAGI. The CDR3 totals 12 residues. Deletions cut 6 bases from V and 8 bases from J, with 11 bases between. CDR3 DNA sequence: TGTGCCAGCAGCTCGCGGGGAGATGAGCAGTTCTTC. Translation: CASSSRGDEQFF.

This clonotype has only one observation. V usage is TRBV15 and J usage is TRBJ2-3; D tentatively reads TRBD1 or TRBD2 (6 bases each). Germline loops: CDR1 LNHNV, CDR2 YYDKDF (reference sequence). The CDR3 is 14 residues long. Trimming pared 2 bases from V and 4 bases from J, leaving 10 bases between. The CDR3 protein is CATSRNREADTQYF. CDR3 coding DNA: TGTGCCACCAGCAGAAACAGGGAGGCAGATACGCAGTATTTT.

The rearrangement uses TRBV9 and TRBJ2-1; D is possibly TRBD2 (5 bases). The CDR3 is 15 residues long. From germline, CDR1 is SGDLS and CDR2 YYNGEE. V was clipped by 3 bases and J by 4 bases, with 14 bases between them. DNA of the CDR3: TGTGCCAGCAGCGACGGTCCCGGAGGTTACAATGAGCAGTTCTTC. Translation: CASSDGPGGYNEQFF.

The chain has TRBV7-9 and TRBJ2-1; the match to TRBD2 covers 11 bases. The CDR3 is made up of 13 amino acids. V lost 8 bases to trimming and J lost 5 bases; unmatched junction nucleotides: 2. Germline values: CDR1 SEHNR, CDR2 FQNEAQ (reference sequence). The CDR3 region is CASRLAGHNEQFF. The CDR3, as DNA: TGTGCCAGCCGACTAGCGGGACACAATGAGCAGTTCTTC.

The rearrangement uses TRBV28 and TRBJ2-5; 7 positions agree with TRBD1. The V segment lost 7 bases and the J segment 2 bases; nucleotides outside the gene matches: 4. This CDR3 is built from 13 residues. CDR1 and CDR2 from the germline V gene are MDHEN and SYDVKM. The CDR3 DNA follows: TGTGCCAGCAACAGGGGAATTCAAGAGACCCAGTACTTC. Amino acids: CASNRGIQETQYF.

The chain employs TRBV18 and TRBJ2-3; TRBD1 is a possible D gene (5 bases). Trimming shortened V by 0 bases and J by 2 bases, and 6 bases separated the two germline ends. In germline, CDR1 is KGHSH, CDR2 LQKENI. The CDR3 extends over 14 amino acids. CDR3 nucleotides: TGTGCCAGCTCACCACCGGACAACACAGATACGCAGTATTTT. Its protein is CASSPPDNTDTQYF.

The chain's CDR3 is CASSLRQGAIGYTF. The DNA for the CDR3 is TGTGCCAGCAGCCTACGTCAAGGGGCGATCGGCTACACCTTC. This chain connects TRBV7-2 to TRBJ1-2, with D possibly being TRBD1 (5 bases). The CDR3 extends over 14 amino acids. The germline V gene has CDR1 SGHTA and CDR2 FQGNSA. Deletions cut 5 bases from V and 8 bases from J, with 18 bases between.

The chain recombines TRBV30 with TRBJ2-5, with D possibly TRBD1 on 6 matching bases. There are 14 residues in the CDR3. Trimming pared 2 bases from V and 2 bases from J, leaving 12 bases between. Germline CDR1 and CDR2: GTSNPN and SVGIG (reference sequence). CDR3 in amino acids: CAWSRTGFQETQYF. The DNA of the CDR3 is TGTGCCTGGAGTAGAACAGGGTTTCAAGAGACCCAGTACTTC.

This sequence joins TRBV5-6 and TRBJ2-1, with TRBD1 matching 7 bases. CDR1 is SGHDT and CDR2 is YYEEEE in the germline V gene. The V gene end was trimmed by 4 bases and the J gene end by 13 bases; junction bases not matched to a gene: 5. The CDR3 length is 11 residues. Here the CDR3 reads CASSRGQQQFF. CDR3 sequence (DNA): TGTGCCAGCAGCCGGGGACAGCAACAGTTCTTC.

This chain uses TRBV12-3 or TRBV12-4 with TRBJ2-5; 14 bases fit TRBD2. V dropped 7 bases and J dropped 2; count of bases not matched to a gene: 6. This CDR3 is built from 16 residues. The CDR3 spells CASTGLAGGLQETQYF. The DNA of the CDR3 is TGTGCCAGCACCGGACTAGCGGGGGGCCTTCAAGAGACCCAGTACTTC.

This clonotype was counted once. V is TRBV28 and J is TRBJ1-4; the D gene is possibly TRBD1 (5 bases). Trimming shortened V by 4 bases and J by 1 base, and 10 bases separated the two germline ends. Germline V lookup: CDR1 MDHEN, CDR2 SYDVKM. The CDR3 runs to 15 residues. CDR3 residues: CASSSPGITNEKLFF. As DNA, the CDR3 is TGTGCCAGCAGTTCCCCAGGGATAACTAATGAAAAACTGTTTTTT. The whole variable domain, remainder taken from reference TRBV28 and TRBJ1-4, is DVKVTQSSRYLVKRTGEKVFLECVQDMDHENMFWYRQDPGLGLRLIYFSYDVKMKEKGDIPEGYSVSREKKERFSLILESASTNQTSMYLCASSSPGITNEKLFFGSGTQLSVL.

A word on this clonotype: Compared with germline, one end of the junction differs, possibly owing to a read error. CDR3 sequence (DNA): TGCGCCAGCAGTCAAGTGCAGATGAGCTCCTACAATGAGCAGTTCTTC. The encoded protein is CASSQVQMSSYNEQFF. The V call is TRBV4-3, the J call TRBJ2-1; unclear D gene. Germline V CDR1 and CDR2: LGHNA, YSLEER. The CDR3 sequence is 16 residues long.

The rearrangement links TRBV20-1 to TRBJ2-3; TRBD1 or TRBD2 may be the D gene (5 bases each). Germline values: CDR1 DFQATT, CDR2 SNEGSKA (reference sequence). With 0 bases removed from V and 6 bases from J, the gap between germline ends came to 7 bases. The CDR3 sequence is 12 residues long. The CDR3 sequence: CSARDWGDTQYF. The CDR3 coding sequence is TGCAGTGCTAGAGATTGGGGGGATACGCAGTATTTT.